This is a list of T cell receptor beta chains from one sample in a study of molecular identifiers for immune sequencing clone quantification. TCRdb reprocessed the PCR reads via MiXCR and lists one record per CDR3 protein. This sample has around 470,000 distinct CDR3 sequences, with 25% found just once. Sequencing was carried out using naive CD8+ T cells from blood, with Jurkat cell RNA spiked in. Receptors were obtained from a human donor in good health. Some libraries in this study had Jurkat cell RNA spiked in. Each CDR3 is given without its conserved first and last residue. Fields, in order: J gene, V gene, CDR3 protein.

>TRBJ1-1|TRBV5-6
ASSATGVLEAF
>TRBJ1-5|TRBV27
ASSLIGPYGNQPQH
>TRBJ2-2|TRBV27
ASSVEGTGTGELF
>TRBJ2-1|TRBV9
ASSVDKTSGNNEQF
>TRBJ1-3|TRBV28
ASRPDRSSGNTIY
>TRBJ2-7|TRBV20-1
SARPGTGTLHEQY
>TRBJ1-3|TRBV13
ASSSPSGNTIY
>TRBJ2-3|TRBV20-1
SARSERELDTQY
>TRBJ2-7|TRBV7-9
ASSPSGGDYEEQY
>TRBJ2-1|TRBV24-1
ATSEGLAGAYNELF
>TRBJ1-4|TRBV3-1
ASSQDELTAGTNEKLF
>TRBJ2-1|TRBV11-2
ASSATIAGEQF
>TRBJ2-3|TRBV10-3
AVSVEGPDTQY
>TRBJ2-3|TRBV27
ASSPLHATQY
>TRBJ2-3|TRBV12-3/TRBV12-4
ASSAPGQEY
>TRBJ1-5|TRBV12-3/TRBV12-4
ATGNSNQPQH
>TRBJ2-5|TRBV6-6
ASSYDGETQY
>TRBJ2-7|TRBV27
ASSRIGYEQY
>TRBJ2-7|TRBV7-9
ASSLGGSGLAAEQY
>TRBJ1-1|TRBV7-2
ASSRSGVGTEAF
>TRBJ1-2|TRBV18
ASSPPGTANGYT
>TRBJ2-1|TRBV29-1
SVEGLAEVQSSYNEQF
>TRBJ2-4|TRBV3-1
ASSQDQLAAKNIQY
>TRBJ2-3|TRBV5-1
ASSQTDTDTQY